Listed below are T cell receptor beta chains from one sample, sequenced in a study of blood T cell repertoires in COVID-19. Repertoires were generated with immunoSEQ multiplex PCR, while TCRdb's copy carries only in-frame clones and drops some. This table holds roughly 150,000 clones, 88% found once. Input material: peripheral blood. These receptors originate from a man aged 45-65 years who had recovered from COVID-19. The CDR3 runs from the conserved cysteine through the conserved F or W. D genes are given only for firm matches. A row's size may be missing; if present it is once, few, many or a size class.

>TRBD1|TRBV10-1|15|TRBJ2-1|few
CASSDSPGQGDEQFF
TGCGCCAGCAGTGATTCGCCGGGACAGGGGGATGAGCAGTTCTTC
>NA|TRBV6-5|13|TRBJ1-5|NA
CASSMGAGQPQHF
TGTGCCAGCAGTATGGGGGCCGGTCAGCCCCAGCATTTT
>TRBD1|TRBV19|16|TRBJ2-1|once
CASSIGPRTGNNEQFF
TGTGCCAGTAGTATAGGTCCCAGGACAGGGAACAATGAGCAGTTCTTC
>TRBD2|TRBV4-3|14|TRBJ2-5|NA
CASSLTSGGETQYF
TGCGCCAGCAGCTTAACTAGCGGGGGCGAGACCCAGTACTTC
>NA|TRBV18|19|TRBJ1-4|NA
CASSPTRPAGLGLNEKLFF
TGTGCCAGCTCACCGACCCGCCCCGCAGGGCTGGGTCTAAATGAAAAACTGTTTTTT
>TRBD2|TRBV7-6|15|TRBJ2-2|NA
CASIPSSGSPGELFF
TGTGCCAGCATCCCGTCGAGCGGGAGTCCCGGGGAGCTGTTTTTT
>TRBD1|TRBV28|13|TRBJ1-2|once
CASSRQGNYGYTF
TGTGCCAGCAGTAGACAGGGCAACTATGGCTACACCTTC
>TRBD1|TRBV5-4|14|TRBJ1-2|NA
CASSFRQGNYGYTF
TGTGCCAGCAGCTTCCGACAGGGCAACTATGGCTACACCTTC
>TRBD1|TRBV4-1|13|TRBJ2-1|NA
CASQGQSYNEQFF
TGCGCCAGCCAGGGACAGTCCTACAATGAGCAGTTCTTC
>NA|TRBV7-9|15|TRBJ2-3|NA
CASSTQRQFTDTQYF
TGTGCCAGCAGCACCCAGAGACAGTTCACAGATACGCAGTATTTT
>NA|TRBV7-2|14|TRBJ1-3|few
CASSHTGRGNTIYF
TGTGCCAGCAGCCACACAGGGAGAGGAAACACCATATATTTT
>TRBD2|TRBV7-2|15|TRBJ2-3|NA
CASSLGAGVGDTQYF
TGTGCCAGCAGCTTAGGGGCGGGAGTAGGAGATACGCAGTATTTT
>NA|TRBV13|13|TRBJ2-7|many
CASSLGTSYEQYF
TGTGCCAGCAGCTTAGGAACGAGCTACGAGCAGTACTTC
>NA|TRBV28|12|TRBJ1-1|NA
CATYRETTEAFF
TGTGCCACCTACAGGGAAACCACTGAAGCTTTCTTT
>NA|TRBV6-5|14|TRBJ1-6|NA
CASSSGGYNSPLHF
TGTGCCAGCAGTTCGGGGGGATATAATTCACCCCTCCACTTT
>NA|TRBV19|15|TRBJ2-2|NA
CASSIGFANTGELFF
TGTGCCAGTAGTATCGGGTTCGCGAACACCGGGGAGCTGTTTTTT
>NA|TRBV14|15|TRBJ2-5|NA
CASSQPGAGWETQYF
TGTGCCAGCAGCCAACCAGGGGCAGGGTGGGAGACCCAGTACTTC
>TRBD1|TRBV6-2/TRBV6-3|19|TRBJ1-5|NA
CASSYSGTGGIGGNQPQHF
TGTGCCAGCAGTTACTCGGGGACAGGGGGAATCGGAGGCAATCAGCCCCAGCATTTT
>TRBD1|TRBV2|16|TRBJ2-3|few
CASRSGQGEGTDTQYF
TGTGCCAGCAGATCTGGACAGGGGGAAGGCACAGATACGCAGTATTTT